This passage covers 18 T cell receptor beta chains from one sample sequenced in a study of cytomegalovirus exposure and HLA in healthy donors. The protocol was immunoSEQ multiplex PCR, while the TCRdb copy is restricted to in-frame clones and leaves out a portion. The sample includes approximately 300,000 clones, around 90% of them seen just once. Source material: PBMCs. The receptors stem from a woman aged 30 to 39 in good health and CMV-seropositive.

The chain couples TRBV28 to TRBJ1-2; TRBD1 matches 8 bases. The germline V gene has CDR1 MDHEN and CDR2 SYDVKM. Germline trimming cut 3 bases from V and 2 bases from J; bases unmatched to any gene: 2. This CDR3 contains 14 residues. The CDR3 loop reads CASSLRQGNYGYTF. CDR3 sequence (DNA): TGTGCCAGCAGTTTGCGACAGGGGAACTATGGCTACACCTTC.

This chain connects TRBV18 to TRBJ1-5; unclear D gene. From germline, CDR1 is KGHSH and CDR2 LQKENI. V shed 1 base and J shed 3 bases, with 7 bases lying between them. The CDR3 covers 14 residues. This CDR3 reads CASSPQAHNQPQHF. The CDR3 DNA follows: TGTGCCAGCTCACCACAGGCCCACAATCAGCCCCAGCATTTT.

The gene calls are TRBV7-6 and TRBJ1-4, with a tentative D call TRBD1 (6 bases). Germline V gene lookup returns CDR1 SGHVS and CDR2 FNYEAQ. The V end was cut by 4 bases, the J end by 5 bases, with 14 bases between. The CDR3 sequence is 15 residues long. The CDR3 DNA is TGTGCCAGCAGCTCAGGGGAAGGGGTCAATGAAAAACTGTTTTTT. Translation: CASSSGEGVNEKLFF. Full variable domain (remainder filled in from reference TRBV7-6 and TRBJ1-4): GAGVSQSPRYKVTKRGQDVALRCDPISGHVSLYWYRQALGQGPEFLTYFNYEAQQDKSGLPNDRFSAERPEGSISTLTIQRTEQRDSAMYRCASSSGEGVNEKLFFGSGTQLSVL.

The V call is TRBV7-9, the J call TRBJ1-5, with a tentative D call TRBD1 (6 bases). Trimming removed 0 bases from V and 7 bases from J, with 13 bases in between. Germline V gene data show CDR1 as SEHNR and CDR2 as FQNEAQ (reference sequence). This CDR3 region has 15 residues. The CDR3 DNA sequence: TGTGCCAGCAGCTTAGCAACAGGGCCGGGGCAGCCCCAGCATTTT. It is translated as CASSLATGPGQPQHF. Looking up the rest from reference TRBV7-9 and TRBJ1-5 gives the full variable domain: DTGVSQNPRHKITKRGQNVTFRCDPISEHNRLYWYRQTLGQGPEFLTYFQNEAQLEKSRLLSDRFSAERPKGSFSTLEIQRTEQGDSAMYLCASSLATGPGQPQHFGDGTRLSIL.

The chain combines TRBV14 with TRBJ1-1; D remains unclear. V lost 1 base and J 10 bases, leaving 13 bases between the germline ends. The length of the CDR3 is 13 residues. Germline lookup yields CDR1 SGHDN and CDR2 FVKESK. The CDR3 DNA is TGTGCCAGCAGCCAAGCCAGGACTGGAGGAGCTTTCTTT. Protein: CASSQARTGGAFF.

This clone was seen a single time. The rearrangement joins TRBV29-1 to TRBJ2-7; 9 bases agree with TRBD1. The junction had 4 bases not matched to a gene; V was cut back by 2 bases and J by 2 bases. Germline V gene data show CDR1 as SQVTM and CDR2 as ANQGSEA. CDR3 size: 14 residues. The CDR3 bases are TGCAGCGTTGAAATTGGACAGGGGCCCTACGAGCAGTACTTC. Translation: CSVEIGQGPYEQYF.

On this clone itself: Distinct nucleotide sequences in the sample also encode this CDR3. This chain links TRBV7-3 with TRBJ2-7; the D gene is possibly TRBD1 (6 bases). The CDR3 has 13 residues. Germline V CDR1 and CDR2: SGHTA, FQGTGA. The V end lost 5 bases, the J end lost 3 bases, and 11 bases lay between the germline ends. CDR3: CASSLTQGYEQYF. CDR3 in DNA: TGTGCCAGCAGCCTCACACAGGGCTACGAGCAGTACTTC.

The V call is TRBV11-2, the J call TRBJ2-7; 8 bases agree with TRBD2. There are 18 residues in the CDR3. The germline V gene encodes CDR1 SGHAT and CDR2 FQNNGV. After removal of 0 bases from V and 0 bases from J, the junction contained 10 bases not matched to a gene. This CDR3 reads CASSLDGGFGRDSYEQYF. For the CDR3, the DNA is TGTGCCAGCAGCTTAGATGGTGGATTCGGGAGGGACTCCTACGAGCAGTACTTC.

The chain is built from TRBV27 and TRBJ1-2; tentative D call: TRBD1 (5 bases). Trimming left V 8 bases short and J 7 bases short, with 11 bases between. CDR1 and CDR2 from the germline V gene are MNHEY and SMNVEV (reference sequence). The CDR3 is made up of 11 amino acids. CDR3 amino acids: CASRGRGGYTF. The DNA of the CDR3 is TGTGCCAGCCGAGGAAGGGGTGGCTACACCTTC.

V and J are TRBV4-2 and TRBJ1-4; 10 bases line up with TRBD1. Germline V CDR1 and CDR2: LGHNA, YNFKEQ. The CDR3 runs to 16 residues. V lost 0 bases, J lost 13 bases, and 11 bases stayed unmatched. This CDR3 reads CASSQEPIGQGGGLFF. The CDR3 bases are TGTGCCAGCAGCCAAGAACCAATTGGACAGGGGGGTGGACTGTTTTTT.

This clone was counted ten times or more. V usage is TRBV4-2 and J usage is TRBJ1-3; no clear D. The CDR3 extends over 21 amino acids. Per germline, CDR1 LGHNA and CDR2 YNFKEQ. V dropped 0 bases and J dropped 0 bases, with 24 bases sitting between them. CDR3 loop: CASSQEISTKGRLSSGNTIYF. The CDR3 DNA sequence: TGTGCCAGCAGCCAAGAGATCTCGACCAAGGGTAGACTATCCTCTGGAAACACCATATATTTT.

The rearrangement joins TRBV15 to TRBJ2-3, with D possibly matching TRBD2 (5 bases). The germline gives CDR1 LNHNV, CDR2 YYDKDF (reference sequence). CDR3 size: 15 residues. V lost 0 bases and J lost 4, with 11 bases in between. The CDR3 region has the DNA TGTGCCACCAGCAGAGATCTCGGGGTTTCAGATACGCAGTATTTT. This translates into CATSRDLGVSDTQYF. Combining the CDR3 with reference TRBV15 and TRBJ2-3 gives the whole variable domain DAMVIQNPRYQVTQFGKPVTLSCSQTLNHNVMYWYQQKSSQAPKLLFHYYDKDFNNEADTPDNFQSRRPNTSFCFLDIRSPGLGDTAMYLCATSRDLGVSDTQYFGPGTRLTVL.

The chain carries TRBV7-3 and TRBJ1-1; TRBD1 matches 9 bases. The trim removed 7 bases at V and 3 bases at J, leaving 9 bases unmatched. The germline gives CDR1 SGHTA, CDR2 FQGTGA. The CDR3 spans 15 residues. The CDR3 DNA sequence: TGTGCCAGCACCCTGGGGGGACAGGGAGACACTGAAGCTTTCTTT. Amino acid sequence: CASTLGGQGDTEAFF.

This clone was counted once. The CDR3 sequence is CATSSLTPGSGNTIYF. The CDR3 region has the DNA TGTGCCACCAGCAGCCTTACCCCAGGGTCTGGAAACACCATATATTTT. The chain couples TRBV15 to TRBJ1-3; tentatively, D is TRBD1 (5 bases). CDR1 is LNHNV, CDR2 YYDKDF, per germline (reference sequence). The CDR3 runs 16 residues. V was shortened by 3 bases and J by 1 base, with 13 bases between the two germline ends.

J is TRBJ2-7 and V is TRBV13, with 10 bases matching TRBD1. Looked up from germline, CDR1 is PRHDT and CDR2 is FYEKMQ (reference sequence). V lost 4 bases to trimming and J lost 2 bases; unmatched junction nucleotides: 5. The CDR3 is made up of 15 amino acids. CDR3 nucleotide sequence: TGTGCCAGCAGCTCCCCCGGGACAGGGGCCTACGAGCAGTACTTC. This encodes CASSSPGTGAYEQYF.

The CDR3 here is CASSPMPSTRDEQYF. CDR3 nucleotides: TGTGCCAGCTCACCAATGCCGTCGACGAGGGACGAGCAGTACTTC. The chain links TRBV18 to TRBJ2-7; D perhaps matches TRBD2 (5 bases). With 2 bases removed from V and 5 bases from J, the gap between germline ends came to 16 bases. The CDR3 covers 15 residues. In germline, CDR1 is KGHSH, CDR2 LQKENI.

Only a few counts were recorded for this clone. The CDR3 region is CASSATGYQPQHF. The CDR3 nucleotides are TGTGCCAGCAGTGCGACAGGGTATCAGCCCCAGCATTTT. This chain joins TRBV27 and TRBJ1-5; 7 positions agree with TRBD1. Per the germline V gene, CDR1 is MNHEY and CDR2 is SMNVEV (reference sequence). This CDR3 region has 13 residues. V was clipped by 5 bases and J by 5 bases; unmatched bases: 3.

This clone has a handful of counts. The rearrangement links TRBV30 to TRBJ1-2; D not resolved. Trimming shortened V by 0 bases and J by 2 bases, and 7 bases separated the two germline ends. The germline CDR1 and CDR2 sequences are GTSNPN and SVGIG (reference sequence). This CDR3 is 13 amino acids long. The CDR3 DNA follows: TGTGCCTGGAGTGTAAGCACCAACTATGGCTACACCTTC. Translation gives CAWSVSTNYGYTF.